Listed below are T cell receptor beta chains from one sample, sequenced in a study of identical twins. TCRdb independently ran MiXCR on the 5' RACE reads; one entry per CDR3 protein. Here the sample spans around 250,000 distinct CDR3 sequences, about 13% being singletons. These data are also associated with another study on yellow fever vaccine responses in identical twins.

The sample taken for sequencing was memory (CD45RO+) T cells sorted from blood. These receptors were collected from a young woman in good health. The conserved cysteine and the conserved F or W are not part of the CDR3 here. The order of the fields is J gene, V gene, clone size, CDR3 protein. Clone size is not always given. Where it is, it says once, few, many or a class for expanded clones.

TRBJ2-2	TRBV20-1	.	SARVGGVTGELF
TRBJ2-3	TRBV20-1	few	SASIHDTQY
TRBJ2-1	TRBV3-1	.	ASSHTASGSLGEQF
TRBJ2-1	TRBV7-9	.	ASSLVGGDTNEQF
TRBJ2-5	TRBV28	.	ASSFAQTQY
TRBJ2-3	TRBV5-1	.	ASSFEQDTQY
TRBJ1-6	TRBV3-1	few	ASSHGENSPLH
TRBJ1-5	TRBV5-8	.	ASSSLGGTGYNQPQH
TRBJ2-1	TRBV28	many	ASSQTGIEQF
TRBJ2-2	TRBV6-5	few	ASSYGAGWGTGELF
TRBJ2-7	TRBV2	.	ASWDPGQGLYEQY
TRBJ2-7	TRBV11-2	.	ASSLVGTAGVYEQY
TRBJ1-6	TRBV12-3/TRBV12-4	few	ASSFRSSPLH
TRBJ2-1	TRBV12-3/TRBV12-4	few	ASSFMSESYNEQF
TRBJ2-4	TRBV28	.	ASTRRDLAY
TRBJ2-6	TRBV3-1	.	ASTRTATSGANVLT
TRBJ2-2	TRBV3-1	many	ASSQGVAANTGELF
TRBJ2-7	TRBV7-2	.	ASGRLAGPHEQY
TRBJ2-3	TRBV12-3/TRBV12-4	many	ASSRDYTDTQY
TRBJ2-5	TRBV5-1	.	ASSHGQGNVQETQY
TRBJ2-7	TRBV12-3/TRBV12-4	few	ASRPGGQLEQY
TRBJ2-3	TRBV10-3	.	AIHVRTSGRSTDTQY
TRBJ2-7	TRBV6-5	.	ASSLGWVSYEQY
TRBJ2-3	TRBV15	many	ATSTSGRDTQY
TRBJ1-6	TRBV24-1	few	ATSDLGTGNSPLH
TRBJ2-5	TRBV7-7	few	ASSGTSGKETQY
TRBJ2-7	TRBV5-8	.	ASSLSQLTPYEQY
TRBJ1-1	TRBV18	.	ASSPTYTEAF
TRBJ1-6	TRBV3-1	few	ASSPLGTSHSPLH
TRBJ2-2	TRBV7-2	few	ASSLRGLLFNTGEVF
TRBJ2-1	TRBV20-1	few	SVPDRRSGNEQF
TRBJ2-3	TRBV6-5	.	ASSYLRLAGRSTDTQY
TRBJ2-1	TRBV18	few	ASSPAGFAYNEQF
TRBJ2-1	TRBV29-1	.	SGTLAGYNEQF
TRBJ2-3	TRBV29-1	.	SATQTGGQRDTQY
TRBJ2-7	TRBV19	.	ASTQGGVYEQY
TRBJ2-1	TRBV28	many	ASSLWGDSGYNEQF
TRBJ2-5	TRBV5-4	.	ASSLAALETQY
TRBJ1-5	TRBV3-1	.	ASSQDRGSNQPQH
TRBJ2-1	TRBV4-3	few	ASSQELAGSREQF
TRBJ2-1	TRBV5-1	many	ASSLGGVYNEQF
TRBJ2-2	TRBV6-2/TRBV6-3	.	ASSPAGREGTGELF
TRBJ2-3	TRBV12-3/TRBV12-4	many	ASSSFWGSTDTQY
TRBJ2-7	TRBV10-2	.	ASSDNRDSYEQY
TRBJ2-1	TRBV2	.	ASSTIGDEQF
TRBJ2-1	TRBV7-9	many	ASSLGGSHNEQF
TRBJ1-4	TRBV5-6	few	ASSLSGTNEKLF
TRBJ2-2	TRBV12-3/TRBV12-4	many	ASSFKGETGELF
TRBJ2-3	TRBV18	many	ASSPTSGSTGTDTQY
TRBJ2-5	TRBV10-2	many	ASSVTEETQY
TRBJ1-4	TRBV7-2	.	ASSLQGDGEKLF
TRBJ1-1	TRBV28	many	ASLSRRKVDTEAF
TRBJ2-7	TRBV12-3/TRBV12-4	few	ASSLTGVAYEQY
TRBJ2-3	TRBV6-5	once	ASSWAASGASTDTQY
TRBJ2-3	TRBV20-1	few	SARDFRLADTQY
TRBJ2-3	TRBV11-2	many	ASSPRGTSGTDTQY
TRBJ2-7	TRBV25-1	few	ASSELTEQY